This is a list of T cell receptor beta chains from one sample in a study of T cell responses to AZD1222 COVID-19 vaccine. Profiled with immunoSEQ multiplex PCR; TCRdb holds only in-frame clones, not every one. The sample records some 180,000 clones, about nine tenths being singletons. The specimen was peripheral blood, collected on day 0 of AZD1222 vaccination. The receptors come from an adult in good health. Both conserved end residues are part of each CDR3. A D gene is named only where the DNA matches it firmly. The size field is filled for only some rows; it gives once, few, many or a size class.

CDR3nt	CDR3aa	abundance	d_gene	v_gene	j_gene
TGCGCCAGCAGCCAATCTTATGGCGGGGTTTCGAAAAACACTGAAGCTTTCTTT	CASSQSYGGVSKNTEAFF	.	.	TRBV4-3	TRBJ1-1
TGTGCCAGCAGCTTAGTGCGGGAGGCCGGGGAGCTGTTTTTT	CASSLVREAGELFF	.	TRBD2	TRBV7-2	TRBJ2-2
TGTGCCAGCAGCTTAGTGGGGGGGCATCGCAATCAGCCCCAGCATTTT	CASSLVGGHRNQPQHF	.	.	TRBV7-2	TRBJ1-5
TGTGCCAGCTCACCACCTTCCGGGGAGGCTGGCTATGGCTACACCTTC	CASSPPSGEAGYGYTF	.	.	TRBV18	TRBJ1-2
TGTGCCAGCAGCCAGACATCGTCGGGTCACAATGAGCAGTTCTTC	CASSQTSSGHNEQFF	.	.	TRBV7-3	TRBJ2-1
TGTGCCAGCAGCCAAGATGCTGCTCAGAGCTCCTACGAGCAGTACTTC	CASSQDAAQSSYEQYF	once	.	TRBV4-2	TRBJ2-7
TGTGCCAGCAGTGATGGTCTCCGGAACACCGGGGAGCTGTTTTTT	CASSDGLRNTGELFF	.	.	TRBV25-1	TRBJ2-2
TGTGCCAGCACCAGGACGGCAAATTCACCCCTCCACTTT	CASTRTANSPLHF	.	.	TRBV6-4	TRBJ1-6
TGTGCCAGCAGGATGATGGTACCGGGACAGGGGTCGAACACCTATGGCTACACCTTC	CASRMMVPGQGSNTYGYTF	.	TRBD1	TRBV6-9	TRBJ1-2
TGTGCCAGCAGCCTCACCGCCAGGGGGCGCGCGTACGAGCAGTACTTC	CASSLTARGRAYEQYF	once	TRBD1	TRBV2	TRBJ2-7
TGTGCCAGCAGCTCGGGGGGGACTGTAGCTCATACGCAGTATTTT	CASSSGGTVAHTQYF	.	TRBD2	TRBV7-2	TRBJ2-3
TGTGCCAGCAGCCGAGAAGGCAGGTCTGGAAACACCATATATTTT	CASSREGRSGNTIYF	.	.	TRBV11-2	TRBJ1-3
TGTGCCAGTAGTTTACGGGGGGATGGCTACACCTTC	CASSLRGDGYTF	.	.	TRBV27	TRBJ1-2
TGTGCCAGCAGTGGGGGGCCCACAGATACGCAGTATTTT	CASSGGPTDTQYF	.	.	TRBV9	TRBJ2-3
TGTGTCAGCTCACCCGGAACCTACGAGCAGTACTTC	CVSSPGTYEQYF	.	.	TRBV18	TRBJ2-7
TGTGCCAGCAGTTACTCGAGAAGCTCTGGAAACACCATATATTTT	CASSYSRSSGNTIYF	.	.	TRBV6-5	TRBJ1-3
TGTGCCAGCAGCCTAGCCGGGGGCAATGAGCAGTTCTTC	CASSLAGGNEQFF	few	.	TRBV7-9	TRBJ2-1
TGTGCCAGCAGTATAACCAACACCGGGGAGCTGTTTTTT	CASSITNTGELFF	once	.	TRBV28	TRBJ2-2
TGTGCCAGCGGGACCTTCCAAGAGACCCAGTACTTC	CASGTFQETQYF	.	.	TRBV6-6	TRBJ2-5
TGTGCCAGCAGTTACTCACGGGCGGAGCAGTACTTC	CASSYSRAEQYF	.	.	TRBV6-2/TRBV6-3	TRBJ2-7
TGTGCCAGCAGTGACGGTAATCAGCCCCAGCATTTT	CASSDGNQPQHF	.	.	TRBV2	TRBJ1-5
TGTGCCAGCAGCGTATCGGGACTAGCGGGAGATGAGCAGTTCTTC	CASSVSGLAGDEQFF	once	TRBD2	TRBV9	TRBJ2-1
TGTGCCACCAAGACAGGGGTAGACTCACCCCTCCACTTT	CATKTGVDSPLHF	.	TRBD1	TRBV2	TRBJ1-6
TGTGCCAGCAGTCCCCAATACAGGGATGGAAAAGAGACCCAGTACTTC	CASSPQYRDGKETQYF	.	.	TRBV25-1	TRBJ2-5
TGTGCCAGCAGTTTAGACCCCATTATCGGGGGCAATCAGCCCCAGCATTTT	CASSLDPIIGGNQPQHF	.	.	TRBV28	TRBJ1-5
TGCGCCAGCAGCCTCACTAGCGGGGGGGCCTACGAGCAGTACTTC	CASSLTSGGAYEQYF	.	TRBD2	TRBV5-1	TRBJ2-7
TGTGCCAGCAGCGGACAGGGGGCATACGAGCAGTACTTC	CASSGQGAYEQYF	.	TRBD1	TRBV28	TRBJ2-7
TGTGCCAGCAGCGAGACAGTAATGAACACTGAAGCTTTCTTT	CASSETVMNTEAFF	.	.	TRBV3-1/TRBV3-2	TRBJ1-1
TGTGCCAGCAGCTTGCCCTCTAACTATGGCTACACCTTC	CASSLPSNYGYTF	.	.	TRBV5-4	TRBJ1-2
TGTGCCAGTAGCCCACTTAGCGGGGCCTCCTACAATGAGCAGTTCTTC	CASSPLSGASYNEQFF	.	TRBD2	TRBV19	TRBJ2-1
TGTGCCAGCACTGCTGGTGTTGGGTCTGGAAACACCATATATTTT	CASTAGVGSGNTIYF	.	.	TRBV6-5	TRBJ1-3
TGTGCCTGGAGGTCTCCGGAGACGGTCCTCTCTGGAAACACCATATATTTT	CAWRSPETVLSGNTIYF	once	.	TRBV30	TRBJ1-3
TGTGCCAGTAGTTCCAGGGGGGGAGACATTCAGTACTTC	CASSSRGGDIQYF	.	.	TRBV19	TRBJ2-4
TGTGCCAGCTCACCACCCTCCCTAGCGGGAGGAGAGCAGTTCTTC	CASSPPSLAGGEQFF	once	TRBD2	TRBV18	TRBJ2-1
TGTGCCAGCAGCCCCCACACGGGGAATTCACCCCTCCACTTT	CASSPHTGNSPLHF	.	.	TRBV7-9	TRBJ1-6
TGTGCCAGCAGTGAAGTTTTACGCGGACGACGCAATCAGCCCCAGCATTTT	CASSEVLRGRRNQPQHF	.	.	TRBV6-1	TRBJ1-5
TGTGCCAGCAGCTCCAGGGGTCCCTACGAGCAGTACTTC	CASSSRGPYEQYF	.	.	TRBV11-2	TRBJ2-7
TGTGCCAGCAATGACAGGTACGAGCAGTACTTC	CASNDRYEQYF	.	.	TRBV6-6	TRBJ2-7
TGTGCCAGTAGTACGCTGACAGGGGAGGTCACTGAAGCTTTCTTT	CASSTLTGEVTEAFF	.	TRBD1	TRBV19	TRBJ1-1
TGTGCCAGCAGCACTCCGGGCGTGACTAGCGGAAATGACTCGAACACCGGGGAGCTGTTTTTT	CASSTPGVTSGNDSNTGELFF	.	.	TRBV21-1	TRBJ2-2
TGTGCCAGCAGCTTAGAGGCGGCGGGAGCCCCGGTTGGCGGGGAGCTGTTTTTT	CASSLEAAGAPVGGELFF	.	TRBD2	TRBV7-2	TRBJ2-2
TGTGCCAGCAGCTTAGCCGAGGGGGGGACAGATACGCAGTATTTT	CASSLAEGGTDTQYF	.	.	TRBV7-2	TRBJ2-3
TGTGCCAGCAGCCAAGACGTCCCGGTGGCCCCAACTAATGAAAAACTGTTTTTT	CASSQDVPVAPTNEKLFF	.	.	TRBV4-2	TRBJ1-4
TGTGCCAGCAGCTTAGCCCCCCGAGACGCTTATGGCTACACCTTC	CASSLAPRDAYGYTF	.	.	TRBV7-2	TRBJ1-2
TGTGCCAGCACCACCCAGGGGGGAAAAAGCTCCTACGAGCAGTACTTC	CASTTQGGKSSYEQYF	.	.	TRBV28	TRBJ2-7
TGTGCCAGCTCACCGTCATTAGGGACCGCCGGAGATCAGCCCCAGCATTTT	CASSPSLGTAGDQPQHF	once	.	TRBV18	TRBJ1-5
TGTGCCAGCCACAGGGGCAGGGGGGCCGGGGAGCTGTTTTTT	CASHRGRGAGELFF	.	.	TRBV27	TRBJ2-2
TGTGCTAGTGGTTACACCCCACAGGGGTTGGGCACAGATACGCAGTATTTT	CASGYTPQGLGTDTQYF	.	TRBD1	TRBV12-5	TRBJ2-3
TGTGCCAGCAGTTATGAGGGACTAGCGTCGCGTGAGCAGTTCTTC	CASSYEGLASREQFF	.	TRBD2	TRBV6-5	TRBJ2-1
TGTGCCAGCAGTTTAAATTATCGACCGAACGGTGGCTACACCTTC	CASSLNYRPNGGYTF	once	.	TRBV28	TRBJ1-2
TGTGCCAGCAGCTTCAACGGGGGGCAAGAGACCCAGTACTTC	CASSFNGGQETQYF	.	TRBD2	TRBV11-2	TRBJ2-5
TGTGCCAGCAGCGCCGGGAGGGTGAGCTATGGCTACACCTTC	CASSAGRVSYGYTF	.	.	TRBV28	TRBJ1-2